This T cell receptor beta chain was recorded in a study of OX40 agonist ivuxolimab in advanced cancers. Points from the study as a whole: The work left the antigen specificity of expanded peripheral T cells undetermined.

Concerning this clone itself: Its specificity is not known.

Profiling relied on immunoSEQ multiplex PCR, and the TCRdb table lists in-frame clones only, not all of them. The sample has about 64,000 clones; 84% are singletons. The CDR3 consists of 15 residues. Trimming took 6 bases from V and 2 from J; bases not matched to a gene: 8. Per germline, CDR1 LNHDA and CDR2 SQIVND (reference sequence). Sequencing was performed on CD4+ or CD8+ T cells sorted from blood, taken in a trial of the OX40 agonist ivuxolimab. This TCR came from an adult with an advanced solid tumor such as melanoma, head and neck, liver or kidney cancer. V gene TRBV19 combines with J gene TRBJ1-2; 8 nucleotides match TRBD1. This CDR3 reads CASSRGRDRNYGYTF. The DNA of the CDR3 is TGTGCCAGTAGCCGAGGCCGGGACAGGAACTATGGCTACACCTTC.